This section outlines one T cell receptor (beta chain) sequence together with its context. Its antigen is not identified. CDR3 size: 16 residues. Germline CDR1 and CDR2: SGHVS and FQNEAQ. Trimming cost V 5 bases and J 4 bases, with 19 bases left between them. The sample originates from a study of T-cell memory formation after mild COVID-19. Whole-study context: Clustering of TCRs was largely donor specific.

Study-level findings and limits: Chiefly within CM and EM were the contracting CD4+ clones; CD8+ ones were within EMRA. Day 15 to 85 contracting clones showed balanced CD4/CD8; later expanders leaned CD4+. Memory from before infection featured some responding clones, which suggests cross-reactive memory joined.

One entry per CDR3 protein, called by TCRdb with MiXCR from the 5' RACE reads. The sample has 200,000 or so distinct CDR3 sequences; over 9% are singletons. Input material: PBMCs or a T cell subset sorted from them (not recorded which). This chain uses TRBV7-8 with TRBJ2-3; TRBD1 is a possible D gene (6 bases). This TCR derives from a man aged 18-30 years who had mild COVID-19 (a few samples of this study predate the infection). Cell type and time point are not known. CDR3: CASSPTWTAGADTQYF. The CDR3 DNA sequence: TGTGCCAGCAGCCCGACGTGGACAGCCGGGGCAGATACGCAGTATTTT.